One and the same sample provided the 10 T cell receptor beta chains below, sequenced in a study of OX40 agonist ivuxolimab in advanced cancers. Sequenced by immunoSEQ multiplex PCR; TCRdb stores in-frame clones only, minus some. The sample yields around 34,000 clones, 65% to 90% seen once. The sample here was CD4+ or CD8+ T cells sorted from blood, taken in a trial of the OX40 agonist ivuxolimab. These receptors originate from an adult with an advanced solid tumor such as melanoma, head and neck, liver or kidney cancer.

J is TRBJ1-2 and V is TRBV7-9; D is perhaps TRBD1 (5 bases). The CDR3 runs to 14 residues. Germline V gene data show CDR1 as SEHNR and CDR2 as FQNEAQ (reference sequence). V was pared by 1 base and J by 7 bases, with 13 bases between. This CDR3 reads CASSLEKGALGYTF. DNA for the CDR3: TGTGCCAGCAGCTTAGAGAAAGGGGCGCTTGGCTACACCTTC. The full variable domain, completed using reference TRBV7-9 and TRBJ1-2, is DTGVSQNPRHKITKRGQNVTFRCDPISEHNRLYWYRQTLGQGPEFLTYFQNEAQLEKSRLLSDRFSAERPKGSFSTLEIQRTEQGDSAMYLCASSLEKGALGYTFGSGTRLTVV.

The table lists this clone with a few counts. The chain carries TRBV15 and TRBJ1-2; D is ambiguous. CDR1 is LNHNV, CDR2 YYDKDF, per germline (reference sequence). Trimming stripped 1 base from V and 2 bases from J, with 5 bases between. The CDR3 consists of 13 residues. The CDR3 DNA reads TGTGCCACCAGCAGAGGAGAAAACTATGGCTACACCTTC. As protein: CATSRGENYGYTF.

This clone was found once. V gene TRBV10-3 combines with J gene TRBJ1-1; no reliable D call. Germline CDR1 and CDR2: ENHRY and SYGVKD. Trimming shortened V by 2 bases and J by 0 bases, and 10 bases separated the two germline ends. The CDR3 is 15 amino acids. The CDR3 region is CAISEVSVMNTEAFF. CDR3 nucleotide sequence: TGTGCCATCAGTGAGGTATCCGTAATGAACACTGAAGCTTTCTTT.

V gene TRBV6-6 combines with J gene TRBJ1-4; no reliable D call. Germline V CDR1 and CDR2: MNHNY, SVGAGI (reference sequence). Trimming shortened V by 2 bases and J by 8 bases, and 0 bases separated the two germline ends. The CDR3 runs 10 residues. The CDR3 here is CASSYEKLFF. The CDR3 DNA sequence: TGTGCCAGCAGTTACGAAAAACTGTTTTTT.

The chain couples TRBV5-1 to TRBJ2-3; D not resolved. This CDR3 contains 12 residues. The germline V and J ends were trimmed by 2 bases and 6 bases, with 7 bases remaining between them. CDR1 is SGHRS and CDR2 is YFSETQ in the germline V gene. In DNA form, the CDR3 reads TGCGCCAGCAGCTTCGGAGCGGATACGCAGTATTTT. Its protein product is CASSFGADTQYF.

This chain links TRBV15 with TRBJ2-3, with D tentatively TRBD2 (6 bases). Trimming cost V 4 bases and J 2 bases, with 10 bases left between them. The germline V gene encodes CDR1 LNHNV and CDR2 YYDKDF (reference sequence). There are 14 residues in the CDR3. The CDR3 nucleotides read TGTGCCACCAGCACCCGGGACTTCACAGATACGCAGTATTTT. It translates to CATSTRDFTDTQYF.

The chain links TRBV7-2 to TRBJ2-5, with a tentative D call TRBD2 (6 bases). Trimming took off 2 bases at V and 5 bases at J, with 12 bases between the two ends. There are 14 residues in the CDR3. From germline, CDR1 is SGHTA and CDR2 FQGNSA. CDR3 sequence reads: CASSLIAAKETQYF. The CDR3, as DNA: TGTGCCAGCAGCTTAATAGCGGCCAAGGAGACCCAGTACTTC.

The chain links TRBV6-5 to TRBJ2-2; D is unresolved. Looked up from germline, CDR1 is MNHEY and CDR2 is SVGAGI. The CDR3 length is 13 residues. V gave up 6 bases and J gave up 3 bases, with 8 bases separating them. DNA of the CDR3: TGTGCCAGCAGAGGCTCAGACACCGGGGAGCTGTTTTTT. Its translation: CASRGSDTGELFF.

The chain has TRBV5-5 and TRBJ1-3; D unresolved. The CDR3 has 13 amino acids. V gave up 1 base and J gave up 7 bases, with 9 bases separating them. Per the germline V gene, CDR1 is SGHKS and CDR2 is YYEKEE (reference sequence). This chain's CDR3 is CASSLNRGNTIYF. CDR3 DNA: TGTGCCAGCAGCTTGAATCGCGGGAACACCATATATTTT.

This rearrangement joins TRBV19 to TRBJ2-1; D is unclear. V dropped 1 base and J dropped 7 bases, with 8 bases sitting between them. The CDR3 sequence is 13 residues long. Germline CDR1 and CDR2: LNHDA and SQIVND (reference sequence). CDR3 in amino acids: CASSIVRENEQFF. CDR3 nucleotide sequence: TGTGCCAGTAGTATAGTACGAGAAAATGAGCAGTTCTTC. The variable domain in full, completed from reference TRBV19 and TRBJ2-1, reads DGGITQSPKYLFRKEGQNVTLSCEQNLNHDAMYWYRQDPGQGLRLIYYSQIVNDFQKGDIAEGYSVSREKKESFPLTVTSAQKNPTAFYLCASSIVRENEQFFGPGTRLTVL.